This T cell receptor (beta chain) was profiled in a study of cytotoxic CD8 clonotypes in ibrutinib-treated CLL. Across the whole study: Partial responders around 24, complete 2; some 12 progressed and some 15 stayed in remission by median around 6 years.

Profiled with immunoSEQ multiplex PCR; TCRdb holds only in-frame clones, not every one. This table holds about 86,000 clones, about 82% found once. CDR1 is LNHDA, CDR2 SQIVND, per germline (reference sequence). Trimming took 3 bases from V and 0 from J, leaving 12 bases between them. The CDR3 runs to 16 residues. The starting material was PBMCs, obtained before ibrutinib treatment. The receptor comes from a human donor with chronic lymphocytic leukemia. V gene TRBV19 combines with J gene TRBJ2-1; D is uncertain. The CDR3 loop is CASSMRTQSSYNEQFF. The CDR3 DNA follows: TGTGCCAGTAGTATGCGGACCCAATCCTCCTACAATGAGCAGTTCTTC. Full variable domain (outside the CDR3, taken from reference TRBV19 and TRBJ2-1): DGGITQSPKYLFRKEGQNVTLSCEQNLNHDAMYWYRQDPGQGLRLIYYSQIVNDFQKGDIAEGYSVSREKKESFPLTVTSAQKNPTAFYLCASSMRTQSSYNEQFFGPGTRLTVL.